Below, 9 T cell receptor beta chains from the same sample are listed, as sequenced in a study of chemoradiotherapy in HPV16-positive cancers. Clones were sequenced by immunoSEQ multiplex PCR, and TCRdb holds only the in-frame ones, with some missing. The table records about 3,400 clones, approximately 90% of them present only once. The sample here was blood, taken from a patient who underwent chemoradiotherapy. Receptors originate from a human donor with HPV-associated anogenital cancer.

The chain uses TRBV7-2 and TRBJ1-5; D remains ambiguous. Trimming shortened V by 4 bases and J by 2 bases, and 9 bases separated the two germline ends. The CDR3 covers 14 residues. Germline loops: CDR1 SGHTA, CDR2 FQGNSA. The CDR3 spells CASSYRQGNQPQHF. The CDR3 DNA reads as TGTGCCAGCAGCTACCGGCAGGGCAATCAGCCCCAGCATTTT. The complete variable domain, with remaining parts taken from reference TRBV7-2 and TRBJ1-5, reads GAGVSQSPSNKVTEKGKDVELRCDPISGHTALYWYRQSLGQGLEFLIYFQGNSAPDKSGLPSDRFSAERTGGSVSTLTIQRTQQEDSAVYLCASSYRQGNQPQHFGDGTRLSIL.

The rearrangement links TRBV27 to TRBJ2-2; 7 bases map to TRBD1. V trimming: 5 bases; J trimming: 4 bases; junction bases outside the gene matches: 10. The CDR3 has 16 amino acids. Germline-derived CDR1 and CDR2 are MNHEY and SMNVEV (reference sequence). CDR3 DNA: TGTGCCAGCAGTCCAACACCGGGACAGATCACCGGGGAGCTGTTTTTT. This codes for CASSPTPGQITGELFF.

This clone is a singleton in its sample. This chain connects TRBV7-2 to TRBJ2-1; TRBD1 is a possible D gene (6 bases). Trimming shortened V by 4 bases and J by 10 bases, and 11 bases separated the two germline ends. CDR3 size: 12 residues. Germline V gives CDR1 SGHTA, CDR2 FQGNSA. As DNA, the CDR3 is TGTGCCAGCAGCTGGCCGGGACAAGAGCAGTTCTTC. Amino acid sequence: CASSWPGQEQFF.

This clone has more than one count but fewer than ten. This chain connects TRBV7-9 to TRBJ2-7; 7 bases are a match to TRBD1. The CDR3 spans 15 residues. Germline V gene sequence: CDR1 SEHNR, CDR2 FQNEAQ (reference sequence). The V gene end was trimmed by 1 base and the J gene end by 3 bases; junction bases not matched to a gene: 6. The CDR3 DNA follows: TGTGCCAGCAGCTTAGTGTCAGGGGGTCACTACGAGCAGTACTTC. Protein product: CASSLVSGGHYEQYF. The full variable domain, with the rest looked up from reference TRBV7-9 and TRBJ2-7, is DTGVSQNPRHKITKRGQNVTFRCDPISEHNRLYWYRQTLGQGPEFLTYFQNEAQLEKSRLLSDRFSAERPKGSFSTLEIQRTEQGDSAMYLCASSLVSGGHYEQYFGPGTRLTVT.

The J gene is TRBJ1-4, the V gene TRBV7-9; 8 bases are shared with TRBD1. The germline V gene has CDR1 SEHNR and CDR2 FQNEAQ (reference sequence). V dropped 2 bases and J dropped 6; count of bases not matched to a gene: 14. This CDR3 spans 18 amino acids. The chain's CDR3 is CASSLWGSSTGDDEKLFF. CDR3 DNA sequence: TGTGCCAGCAGCTTATGGGGATCCTCGACAGGGGACGATGAAAAACTGTTTTTT.

The chain links TRBV29-1 to TRBJ2-2; TRBD2 matches at 7 bases. The ends lost 5 bases at V and 7 bases at J; junction bases unmatched: 10. CDR1 and CDR2 from the germline V gene are SQVTM and ANQGSEA. The CDR3 sequence is 14 residues long. In DNA form, the CDR3 reads TGCAGCGTTCGCCACGCGGGAGCGGACGGGGAGCTGTTTTTT. Residues: CSVRHAGADGELFF.

This chain links TRBV9 with TRBJ2-2; 9 nucleotides agree with TRBD1. The CDR3 extends over 16 amino acids. The germline V gene encodes CDR1 SGDLS and CDR2 YYNGEE. Trimming took 2 bases from V and 4 from J; bases not matched to a gene: 6. CDR3 sequence: CASSVGPTGGTGELFF. For the CDR3, the DNA is TGTGCCAGCAGCGTCGGACCGACAGGGGGCACCGGGGAGCTGTTTTTT.

The rearrangement links TRBV18 to TRBJ2-7; 7 bases map to TRBD1. Per germline, CDR1 KGHSH and CDR2 LQKENI. Trimming cost V 2 bases and J 2 bases; bases outside gene matches: 3. The CDR3 consists of 14 residues. The CDR3 loop reads CASSPNGTAYEQYF. CDR3 nucleotides: TGTGCCAGCTCACCAAACGGGACAGCCTACGAGCAGTACTTC.

The rearrangement uses TRBV6-5 and TRBJ2-6; no clear D gene. This CDR3 is built from 14 residues. CDR1 and CDR2 from the germline V gene are MNHEY and SVGAGI. V lost 7 bases and J 1 base, leaving 8 bases between the germline ends. CDR3 in amino acids: CASKAKSGANVLTF. In nucleotides, the CDR3 is TGTGCCAGCAAAGCTAAATCTGGGGCCAACGTCCTGACTTTC.